This T cell receptor (beta chain) came from a study of blood T cell repertoires in COVID-19. Study-level background: The analysed material was cDNA or gDNA that came from T cells, B-cell-depleted T cells, or PBMCs.

This clone was found once. Sequenced by immunoSEQ multiplex PCR; TCRdb stores in-frame clones only, minus some. The data contain some 200,000 clones, more than 75% of them singletons. The CDR3 runs to 13 residues. The germline V gene has CDR1 SGHRS and CDR2 YFSETQ. Trimming shortened V by 2 bases and J by 0 bases, and 5 bases separated the two germline ends. The sample taken for sequencing was PBMCs or T cells enriched from blood (not recorded which). This clonotype was obtained from a man between 25 and 39 years old in a cohort exposed to, infected with or recovered from COVID-19 (not recorded which). The V and J genes are TRBV5-1 and TRBJ1-1; D remains unclear. As DNA, the CDR3 is TGCGCCAGCAGCTTTAGCGTGAACACTGAAGCTTTCTTT. Residues: CASSFSVNTEAFF.